This T cell receptor beta chain was recovered during a study of STAT3 mutations in large granular lymphocyte leukemia. Findings of the study overall: Every T-LGLL patient had at least one immunodominant TCRbeta clonotype.

Concerning this clone itself: The antigen remains undetermined.

The assay was immunoSEQ multiplex PCR, and TCRdb's table has in-frame clones only and misses some. Of several thousand clones listed, roughly 90% were seen once; the top ten hold roughly 18%. The sample was PBMCs. This sequence was found in a human donor with T large granular lymphocyte leukemia. Some clones in this sample may be carry-over from other donors' samples.

The CDR3 sequence is CASRTGTSSTGELFF. In DNA form, the CDR3 reads TGTGCCAGCAGGACCGGGACTAGCAGCACCGGGGAGCTGTTTTTT. This chain connects TRBV2 to TRBJ2-2, with 9 bases fitting TRBD2. The J segment lost 4 bases and the V segment lost 6 bases, leaving 6 bases of the junction unmatched. Looked up from germline, CDR1 is SNHLY and CDR2 is FYNNEI. The CDR3 is 15 residues long.